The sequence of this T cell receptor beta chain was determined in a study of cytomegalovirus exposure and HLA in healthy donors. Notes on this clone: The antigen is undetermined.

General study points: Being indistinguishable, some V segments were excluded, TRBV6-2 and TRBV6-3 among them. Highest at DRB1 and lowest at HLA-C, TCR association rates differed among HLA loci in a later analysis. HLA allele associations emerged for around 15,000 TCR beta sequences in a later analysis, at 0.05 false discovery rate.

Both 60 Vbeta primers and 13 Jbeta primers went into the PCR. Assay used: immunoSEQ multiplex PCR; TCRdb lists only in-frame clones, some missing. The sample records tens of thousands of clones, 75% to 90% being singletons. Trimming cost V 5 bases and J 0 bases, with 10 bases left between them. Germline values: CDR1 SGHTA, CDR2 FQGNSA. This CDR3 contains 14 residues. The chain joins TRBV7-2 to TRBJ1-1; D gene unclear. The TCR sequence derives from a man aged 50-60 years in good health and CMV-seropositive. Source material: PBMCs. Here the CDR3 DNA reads TGTGCCAGCAGCCCAACATTAATGAACACTGAAGCTTTCTTT. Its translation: CASSPTLMNTEAFF. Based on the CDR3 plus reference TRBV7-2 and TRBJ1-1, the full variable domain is GAGVSQSPSNKVTEKGKDVELRCDPISGHTALYWYRQSLGQGLEFLIYFQGNSAPDKSGLPSDRFSAERTGGSVSTLTIQRTQQEDSAVYLCASSPTLMNTEAFFGQGTRLTVV.